These T cell receptor beta chains were read from a single sample in a study of immune characteristics of hereditary and idiopathic chronic pancreatitis. Assay: immunoSEQ multiplex PCR; the TCRdb copy retains only in-frame clones and omits some. Altogether just under 6,000 clones are present, 73% being singletons, with the ten largest covering under 8%. Specimen: pancreas tissue with hereditary chronic pancreatitis. The origin of the receptors is a human donor with chronic pancreatitis. CDR3s include the opening cysteine and the closing phenylalanine or tryptophan. A D gene is named only where the DNA matches it firmly. The size entry is marked missing in some rows and otherwise reads once, few, many or a size class.

clone_size,cdr3_length,v_call,j_call,d_call,cdr3_nt,cdr3_aa
.,14,TRBV6-5,TRBJ2-1,TRBD1,TGTGCCAGCAGTTTCCGGGACAGGGGTGATGAGCAGTTCTTC,CASSFRDRGDEQFF
.,18,TRBV2,TRBJ2-5,TRBD1,TGTGCCAGCAGTGAAAGGCGTGTGGGACAGCTAACCCAAGAGACCCAGTACTTC,CASSERRVGQLTQETQYF
medium-sized,15,TRBV5-1,TRBJ1-2,.,TGCGCCAGCAGCCGGTTGGCATCCGCTAACTATGGCTACACCTTC,CASSRLASANYGYTF
.,13,TRBV6-2/TRBV6-3,TRBJ2-1,.,TGTGCCAGCAGTTACAACCGGGGCCATGAGCAGTTCTTC,CASSYNRGHEQFF
.,14,TRBV27,TRBJ2-1,.,TGTGCCAGCAGTTTACTAGCCCTCTACAATGAGCAGTTCTTC,CASSLLALYNEQFF
once,18,TRBV7-6,TRBJ2-5,TRBD2,TGTGCCAGCAGCCCCCCCCGGGGGAGCGGGGGGTATGAAGAGACCCAGTACTTC,CASSPPRGSGGYEETQYF
.,14,TRBV2,TRBJ2-2,.,TGTGCCAGCAGTGGGGGCGCGAACACCGGGGAGCTGTTTTTT,CASSGGANTGELFF
few,15,TRBV27,TRBJ1-2,.,TGTGCCAGCAGTTTATCAGGGAGCGTCGGAGGTGGCTACACCTTC,CASSLSGSVGGGYTF
.,15,TRBV5-1,TRBJ1-6,.,TGCGCCAGCAGTTTGGAGGGGCGCGATAATTCACCCCTCCACTTT,CASSLEGRDNSPLHF
.,19,TRBV11-2,TRBJ2-4,TRBD1,TGTGCCAGCAGCTTGTTTGGGACAGGGAAGGGTACAGCCAAAAACATTCAGTACTTC,CASSLFGTGKGTAKNIQYF
.,15,TRBV6-1,TRBJ2-5,.,TGTGCCAGCAGTGAAGCCCAGGGGGGCCAAGAGACCCAGTACTTC,CASSEAQGGQETQYF
.,15,TRBV2,TRBJ1-5,.,TGTGCCAGCAGTGAATTGCAACAGGTCAATCAGCCCCAGCATTTT,CASSELQQVNQPQHF
.,11,TRBV20-1,TRBJ2-3,.,TGCAGTGGGGATCACACAGATACGCAGTATTTT,CSGDHTDTQYF
.,17,TRBV29-1,TRBJ2-6,.,TGCAGCGTTGCAGCGGTTAAAGCGAGCTCTGGGGCCAACGTCCTGACTTTC,CSVAAVKASSGANVLTF
.,16,TRBV6-5,TRBJ2-1,TRBD1,TGTGCCAGCAGTTACTCGCGTGAGACAGGGTACAATGAGCAGTTCTTC,CASSYSRETGYNEQFF
.,15,TRBV5-1,TRBJ1-1,.,TGCGCCAGCAGCTTAGCTACAGGAATGAACACTGAAGCTTTCTTT,CASSLATGMNTEAFF
.,14,TRBV6-4,TRBJ2-2,.,TGTGCCAGCAGTTCCGGGACCGATAGGGGGGAGCTGTTTTTT,CASSSGTDRGELFF
.,13,TRBV7-2,TRBJ1-6,.,TGTGCCAGCAGCTCCTACACTAGCTCACCCCTCCACTTT,CASSSYTSSPLHF
.,14,TRBV6-1,TRBJ1-3,TRBD1,TGTGCCAGCAGTGAAGGGACAGGGGGAAACACCATATATTTT,CASSEGTGGNTIYF
.,14,TRBV6-4,TRBJ2-1,TRBD2,TGTGCCAGCAGTGAACTAGCGGGGGGCCATGAGCAGTTCTTC,CASSELAGGHEQFF
.,14,TRBV6-5,TRBJ1-1,.,TGTGCCAGCAGTTACTCGAAAGGGGGGCATGGAGCTTTCTTT,CASSYSKGGHGAFF
.,14,TRBV6-5,TRBJ2-5,TRBD2,TGTGCCAGCGGGACTAGCGGGGGGGCAGAGACCCAGTACTTC,CASGTSGGAETQYF
once,11,TRBV15,TRBJ1-2,.,TGTGCCACCAGGGGAAGTTTTGGCTACACCTTC,CATRGSFGYTF
once,13,TRBV12-3/TRBV12-4,TRBJ1-1,.,TGTGCCAGCGGGGCAGAGATGAACACTGAAGCTTTCTTT,CASGAEMNTEAFF
.,15,TRBV6-1,TRBJ2-5,TRBD2,TGTGCCAGCAGTGAACTAGCGGGGGAGCAAGAGACCCAGTACTTC,CASSELAGEQETQYF
.,15,TRBV5-1,TRBJ1-2,.,TGCGCCAGCAGCCCTGCCCTAGGACAAAACTATGGCTACACCTTC,CASSPALGQNYGYTF
.,13,TRBV29-1,TRBJ1-1,TRBD1,TGCAGCTTCCGACAGGGGGCAGGGGCTGAAGCTTTCTTT,CSFRQGAGAEAFF
few,13,TRBV4-3,TRBJ2-5,.,TGCGCCAGCAGCCAAGAGGGTGGGGAGACCCAGTACTTC,CASSQEGGETQYF
.,14,TRBV5-4,TRBJ1-2,.,TGTGCCAGCAAAGACAAGGCCCTGGTCTATGGCTACACCTTC,CASKDKALVYGYTF
.,14,TRBV19,TRBJ2-1,.,TGTGCCAGTAGTGTCAGGGAAACCTACAATGAGCAGTTCTTC,CASSVRETYNEQFF
.,10,TRBV29-1,TRBJ2-1,.,TGCAGCGTTGAGAGCAATGAGCAGTTCTTC,CSVESNEQFF
.,16,TRBV7-9,TRBJ1-1,.,TGTGCCAGCAGCTTAGGACCTCAGGGTTTTGGGACTGAAGCTTTCTTT,CASSLGPQGFGTEAFF
.,13,TRBV2,TRBJ1-1,.,TGTGCCAGCAGTGAAGTAGAAAACACTGAAGCTTTCTTT,CASSEVENTEAFF
.,15,TRBV14,TRBJ1-3,TRBD1,TGTGCCAGCAGCCCCGACAGGGGCTATGGAAACACCATATATTTT,CASSPDRGYGNTIYF
.,13,TRBV27,TRBJ1-1,.,TGTGCCAGCAGTAGGTGGGTGGACACTGAAGCTTTCTTT,CASSRWVDTEAFF
.,17,TRBV6-1,TRBJ2-5,TRBD2,TGTGCCAGCAGTGAGGGGACTAGCGGGGGGACGCAAGAGACCCAGTACTTC,CASSEGTSGGTQETQYF
.,14,TRBV24-1,TRBJ2-2,.,TGTGCCACCAGTGATTTCAGGGACACCGGGGAGCTGTTTTTT,CATSDFRDTGELFF
few,18,TRBV4-1,TRBJ1-6,TRBD1,TGCGCCAGCAGCCCGGGACAGGGGGCTATTTCCTATAATTCACCCCTCCACTTT,CASSPGQGAISYNSPLHF
.,17,TRBV5-8,TRBJ1-5,.,TGTGCCAGCAGCTCGGGCCGGGACTCCGTGAGCAATCAGCCCCAGCATTTT,CASSSGRDSVSNQPQHF
.,15,TRBV4-2,TRBJ2-1,.,TGTGCCAGCAGCCAAGAGGCTAGTGGTGTGAATGAGCAGTTCTTC,CASSQEASGVNEQFF
.,16,TRBV24-1,TRBJ2-5,TRBD2,TGTGCCACCAGTGAAGGACTAGCGGGGCTTCAAGAGACCCAGTACTTC,CATSEGLAGLQETQYF
.,18,TRBV27,TRBJ2-2,TRBD1,TGTGCCAGCAGTTTATATTATGGGACAGGGGGGAACACCGGGGAGCTGTTTTTT,CASSLYYGTGGNTGELFF
.,13,TRBV10-3,TRBJ1-1,.,TGTGCCATCAGTGAACTGGGGAACACTGAAGCTTTCTTT,CAISELGNTEAFF
few,16,TRBV6-2/TRBV6-3,TRBJ1-5,TRBD1,TGTGCCAGCAGCGCCGGACAGGGAGGTGATTATCAGCCCCAGCATTTT,CASSAGQGGDYQPQHF
once,15,TRBV2,TRBJ1-5,.,TGTGCCAGCAGTGAGTCTGGCAGGGTAATAGAGCCCCAGCATTTT,CASSESGRVIEPQHF
.,14,TRBV6-4,TRBJ2-2,.,TGTGCCAGCAGTGATTCAGGGGACACCGGGGAGCTGTTTTTT,CASSDSGDTGELFF
once,13,TRBV24-1,TRBJ1-2,.,TGTGCCACCGCGGGTCCCGAGGATAGTGGCTACACCTTC,CATAGPEDSGYTF